The 24 T cell receptor beta chains listed next were all sequenced from one sample in a study of blood T cell repertoires in COVID-19. TCRdb's table, derived via immunoSEQ multiplex PCR, lists solely in-frame clones and lacks some. The profile shows hundreds of thousands of clones, 70% to 90% of them singletons. Source material: peripheral blood. The receptors originated from a woman in her 30s with active or convalescent COVID-19.

In regard to this clone: The germline gene is not matched at one end of the junction; a read error may be the cause. The chain employs TRBV6-1 and TRBJ1-5, with a weak D call TRBD1 (5 bases). Germline assignment: CDR1 MNHNS and CDR2 SASEGT. The CDR3 loop spans 14 amino acids. The CDR3 is CASGEGALDQPQHF. DNA for the CDR3: TGTGCCAGCGGTGAAGGGGCACTTGATCAGCCCCAGCATTTT.

The rearrangement uses TRBV5-5 and TRBJ1-2, with TRBD1 as a possible D gene (5 bases). Trimming stripped 1 base from V and 3 bases from J, with 16 bases between. The V gene's germline CDR1 is SGHKS and CDR2 YYEKEE (reference sequence). The CDR3 loop spans 16 amino acids. The chain's CDR3 is CASSLYLGEIDYGYTF. In DNA, the CDR3 is TGTGCCAGCAGCTTGTATCTAGGGGAAATTGACTATGGCTACACCTTC.

This clone has only one observation. CDR3 DNA: TGTGCCAGCAGCCAATATCGGGATCAGCCCCAGCATTTT. This sequence encodes CASSQYRDQPQHF. The chain has TRBV7-9 and TRBJ1-5; D not resolved. Germline CDR1 is SEHNR and CDR2 is FQNEAQ (reference sequence). The CDR3 has 13 residues. V shed 5 bases and J shed 5 bases, with 10 bases lying between them.

The chain carries TRBV11-3 and TRBJ2-2; a possible D gene is TRBD2 (6 bases). The CDR3 covers 17 residues. Trimming cost V 1 base and J 4 bases, with 16 bases left between them. Germline CDR1 reads SGHNT; CDR2 reads YENEEA. In DNA form, the CDR3 reads TGTGCCAGCAGCTTAGTTGGGGGGTCCTCGACCACCGGGGAGCTGTTTTTT. Protein sequence: CASSLVGGSSTTGELFF.

In this sample, this clone turned up a few times. The rearrangement uses TRBV5-8 and TRBJ1-5, with 10 bases fitting TRBD1. Looked up from germline, CDR1 is SGHTS and CDR2 is YDEGEE. CDR3 length: 16 residues. J lost 4 bases, V lost 4 bases, and 8 bases had no gene match. The CDR3 bases are TGTGCCAGCAGCGGAGGTACGGGACAGGGGAATCAGCCCCAGCATTTT. It yields the protein CASSGGTGQGNQPQHF.

This clone was seen only a few times. The rearrangement links TRBV2 to TRBJ2-5; D is perhaps TRBD2 (7 bases). Trimming left V 8 bases short and J 2 bases short, with 15 bases between. CDR1 is SNHLY and CDR2 is FYNNEI in the germline V gene. The CDR3 extends over 14 amino acids. CDR3 sequence: CASYRGGGQETQYF. The CDR3 nucleotides read TGTGCCAGCTACCGGGGAGGGGGGCAAGAGACCCAGTACTTC. Complete variable domain (other parts from reference TRBV2 and TRBJ2-5): EPEVTQTPSHQVTQMGQEVILRCVPISNHLYFYWYRQILGQKVEFLVSFYNNEISEKSEIFDDQFSVERPDGSNFTLKIRSTKLEDSAMYFCASYRGGGQETQYFGPGTRLLVL.

The chain couples TRBV7-9 to TRBJ2-2; tentatively, D is TRBD2 (5 bases). The CDR3 sequence is 18 residues long. Germline CDR1 is SEHNR and CDR2 is FQNEAQ (reference sequence). Trimming took off 5 bases at V and 2 bases at J, with 21 bases between the two ends. The CDR3 DNA follows: TGTGCCAGCAGCGCCCAATCTCAACGCGGACTCAACACCGGGGAGCTGTTTTTT. It is translated as CASSAQSQRGLNTGELFF.

V gene TRBV19 combines with J gene TRBJ1-2; perhaps TRBD1 as D (6 bases). V was shortened by 4 bases and J by 6 bases, with 9 bases between the two germline ends. The germline CDR1 and CDR2 sequences are LNHDA and SQIVND (reference sequence). CDR3 length equals 12 residues. The CDR3 nucleotides are TGTGCCAGTAGTACTAGGGGGAATGGCTACACCTTC. Translated: CASSTRGNGYTF.

The rearrangement links TRBV27 to TRBJ2-1; the match to TRBD2 covers 12 bases. CDR3 length equals 15 residues. J lost 5 bases, V lost 5 bases, and 4 bases had no gene match. Germline CDR1 and CDR2: MNHEY and SMNVEV (reference sequence). Written as DNA, the CDR3 is TGTGCCAGCAGTCTGACTAGCGGGAGAGACAATGAGCAGTTCTTC. Translated: CASSLTSGRDNEQFF.

The chain carries TRBV10-1 and TRBJ2-7; tentatively, D is TRBD1 (6 bases). The germline V gene encodes CDR1 WNHNN and CDR2 SYGVQD (reference sequence). CDR3 length: 14 amino acids. The V and J ends lost 6 bases and 1 base respectively, with 13 bases between them. Here the CDR3 reads CASRAKTGSYEQYF. CDR3 coding DNA: TGCGCCAGCAGGGCGAAAACAGGGTCCTACGAGCAGTACTTC.

The rearrangement links TRBV5-1 to TRBJ2-2; 8 bases fit TRBD1. The CDR3 totals 16 residues. The V gene end was trimmed by 0 bases and the J gene end by 4 bases; junction bases not matched to a gene: 5. Looked up from germline, CDR1 is SGHRS and CDR2 is YFSETQ. CDR3 sequence: CASSLAGQGITGELFF. The DNA of the CDR3 is TGCGCCAGCAGCTTGGCTGGACAGGGTATCACCGGGGAGCTGTTTTTT.

The rearrangement uses TRBV12-2 and TRBJ2-1; the table's D call of TRBD2 was not tested on the DNA. TRBV12-2 constitutes a pseudogene. This CDR3 is built from 18 residues. The CDR3 region is CASRDNIAGVSSYNEQFF. The CDR3 DNA sequence: TGTGCAAGTCGCGATAATATTGCGGGGGTAAGCTCCTACAATGAGCAGTTCTTC.

The chain recombines TRBV4-1 with TRBJ1-2; D possibly corresponds to TRBD1 (6 bases). The CDR3 spans 17 residues. Looked up from germline, CDR1 is MGHRA and CDR2 is YSYEKL. Trimming pared 0 bases from V and 0 bases from J, leaving 14 bases between. This CDR3 reads CASSQDGDRWANYGYTF. The CDR3, as DNA: TGCGCCAGCAGCCAAGATGGCGACAGGTGGGCTAACTATGGCTACACCTTC.

The chain is built from TRBV5-4 and TRBJ1-3, with 8 bases that match TRBD1. This CDR3 is built from 15 residues. V lost 4 bases to trimming and J lost 3 bases; unmatched junction nucleotides: 6. The germline V gene has CDR1 SGHNT and CDR2 YYREEE (reference sequence). As DNA, the CDR3 is TGTGCCAGCAGCAAAGGGACAGGCGATGGAAACACCATATATTTT. Its translation is CASSKGTGDGNTIYF.

The chain links TRBV5-1 to TRBJ1-1; 8 bases line up with TRBD1. This CDR3 region has 20 residues. The J segment lost 1 base and the V segment lost 4 bases, leaving 21 bases of the junction unmatched. Germline V gene sequence: CDR1 SGHRS, CDR2 YFSETQ. As DNA, the CDR3 is TGCGCCAGCAGCAATAAACGACTCAGACAGGGGTCTGGGGGGAACACTGAAGCTTTCTTT. Protein product: CASSNKRLRQGSGGNTEAFF.

J is TRBJ2-5 and V is TRBV19, with TRBD1 identical over 8 bases. The V gene end was trimmed by 5 bases and the J gene end by 4 bases; junction bases not matched to a gene: 3. The germline gives CDR1 LNHDA, CDR2 SQIVND (reference sequence). The CDR3 spans 13 residues. CDR3 nucleotide sequence: TGTGCCAGTAGTTGGACAGGGTCAGAGACCCAGTACTTC. It specifies CASSWTGSETQYF.

V usage is TRBV29-1 and J usage is TRBJ2-1; the D is unclear. Germline V lookup: CDR1 SQVTM, CDR2 ANQGSEA. Deletions cut 5 bases from V and 5 bases from J, with 16 bases between. The CDR3 covers 14 residues. DNA of the CDR3: TGCAGCGTTTCTCGTATACTACTTGACAATGAGCAGTTCTTC. It codes for CSVSRILLDNEQFF.

The chain is built from TRBV4-1 and TRBJ1-6; 7 bases are shared with TRBD1. Trimming at V came to 0 bases and at J to 9 bases, leaving 2 bases not matched to a gene. Germline lookup yields CDR1 MGHRA and CDR2 YSYEKL. This CDR3 is 14 amino acids long. CDR3 in amino acids: CASSQDAGGSPLHF. Here the CDR3 DNA reads TGCGCCAGCAGCCAAGACGCAGGGGGTTCACCCCTCCACTTT.

The genes are TRBV10-2 and TRBJ1-5; D uncertain. V was pared by 0 bases and J by 2 bases, with 8 bases between. Looked up from germline, CDR1 is WSHSY and CDR2 is SAAADI. The CDR3 consists of 15 residues. The CDR3 protein is CASSESQVGNQPQHF. The CDR3 coding sequence is TGCGCCAGCAGTGAGTCGCAGGTCGGCAATCAGCCCCAGCATTTT.

This sequence joins TRBV18 and TRBJ1-1; maybe TRBD1 (5 bases). The germline V gene encodes CDR1 KGHSH and CDR2 LQKENI. The V end was cut by 4 bases, the J end by 6 bases, with 15 bases between. The CDR3 is 14 residues long. In nucleotides, the CDR3 is TGTGCCAGCTCACTACCGGCAGGGCTGGCTGAAGCTTTCTTT. It specifies CASSLPAGLAEAFF.

This chain joins TRBV4-1 and TRBJ1-1; 7 nucleotides agree with TRBD1. The J segment lost 2 bases and the V segment lost 4 bases, leaving 10 bases of the junction unmatched. This CDR3 is 16 amino acids long. Germline V gives CDR1 MGHRA, CDR2 YSYEKL. The CDR3 reads CASSPRDSEPNTEAFF. The CDR3 coding sequence is TGCGCCAGCAGCCCCCGGGACAGTGAACCAAACACTGAAGCTTTCTTT.

The rearrangement uses TRBV7-8 and TRBJ2-3; 9 bases line up with TRBD2. The CDR3 length is 18 residues. V shed 5 bases, J shed 0 bases, and the junction held 12 bases outside the gene matches. Germline assignment: CDR1 SGHVS and CDR2 FQNEAQ. The chain's CDR3 is CASSGGAGGSSSTDTQYF. CDR3 coding DNA: TGTGCCAGCAGCGGGGGAGCGGGGGGATCCTCTAGCACAGATACGCAGTATTTT.

The chain employs TRBV29-1 and TRBJ2-2; D unclear. The V gene's germline CDR1 is SQVTM and CDR2 ANQGSEA. The CDR3 is 14 residues long. The V end lost 4 bases, the J end lost 0 bases, and 9 bases lay between the germline ends. The CDR3 loop is CSVGLAANTGELFF. The CDR3 nucleotides are TGCAGCGTTGGACTGGCCGCGAACACCGGGGAGCTGTTTTTT.

This clone has a single count. This chain joins TRBV24-1 and TRBJ2-5; weak D call: TRBD1 (5 bases). The CDR3 totals 14 residues. V lost 4 bases and J 1 base, leaving 9 bases between the germline ends. The germline CDR1 and CDR2 sequences are KGHDR and SFDVKD. CDR3 amino acids: CATSDTTAQETQYF. The CDR3 region has the DNA TGTGCCACCAGTGACACGACAGCCCAAGAGACCCAGTACTTC.